This TCR beta chain comes out of a study of blood T cell repertoires in COVID-19. Across the study: Donors in the United States, Italy and Spain gave samples during acute or convalescent COVID-19. Sample material is recorded as cDNA or gDNA derived from T cells, B-cell-depleted T cells, or PBMCs.

Participants came from some 23 US areas, aged roughly 18 to 89 years. Germline V gene data show CDR1 as LGHNA and CDR2 as YNFKEQ. This CDR3 has 14 amino acids. V lost 4 bases and J lost 3, with 12 bases in between. Using immunoSEQ multiplex PCR, the repertoire was profiled, and TCRdb retains in-frame clones only, with some absent. This sample yields approximately 300,000 clones, of which approximately 90% are seen a single time; approximately 5% belongs to the top ten. The sequenced sample was PBMCs or T cells enriched from blood (not recorded which). The chain uses TRBV4-2 and TRBJ1-1, with a possible D match to TRBD1 (6 bases). This TCR was sampled from a woman aged 25-40 years who had recovered from COVID-19. The CDR3 coding sequence is TGTGCCAGCAGCCGCCAGGGGTCGGACACTGAAGCTTTCTTT. Protein: CASSRQGSDTEAFF.